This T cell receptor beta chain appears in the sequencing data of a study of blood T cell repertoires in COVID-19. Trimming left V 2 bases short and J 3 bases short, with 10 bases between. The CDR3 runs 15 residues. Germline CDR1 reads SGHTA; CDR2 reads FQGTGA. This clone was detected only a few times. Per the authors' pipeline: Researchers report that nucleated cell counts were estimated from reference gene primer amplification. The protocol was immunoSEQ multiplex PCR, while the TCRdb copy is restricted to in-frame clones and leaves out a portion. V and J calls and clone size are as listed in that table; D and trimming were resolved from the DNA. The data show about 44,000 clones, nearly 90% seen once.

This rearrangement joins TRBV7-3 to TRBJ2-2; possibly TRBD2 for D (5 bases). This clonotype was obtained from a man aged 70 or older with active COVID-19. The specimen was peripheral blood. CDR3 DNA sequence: TGTGCCAGCAGCTTAGGACTGGGTGACACCGGGGAGCTGTTTTTT. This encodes CASSLGLGDTGELFF. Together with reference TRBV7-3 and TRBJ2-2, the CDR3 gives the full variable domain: GAGVSQTPSNKVTEKGKYVELRCDPISGHTALYWYRQSLGQGPEFLIYFQGTGAADDSGLPNDRFFAVRPEGSVSTLKIQRTERGDSAVYLCASSLGLGDTGELFFGEGSRLTVL.